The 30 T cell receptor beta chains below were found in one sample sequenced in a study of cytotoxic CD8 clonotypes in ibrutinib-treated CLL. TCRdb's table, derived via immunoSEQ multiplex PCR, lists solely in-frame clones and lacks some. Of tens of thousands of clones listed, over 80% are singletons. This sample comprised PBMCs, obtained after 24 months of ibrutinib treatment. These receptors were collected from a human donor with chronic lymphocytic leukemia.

The CDR3 DNA follows: TGTGCCAGTACAGGGTACCGAACCACCGAGGTAGCTAACTATGGCTACACCTTC. Its protein product is CASTGYRTTEVANYGYTF. The chain recombines TRBV19 with TRBJ1-2; TRBD1 is a possible D gene (5 bases). V was clipped by 7 bases and J by 0 bases, with 24 bases between them. The CDR3 runs 18 residues. CDR1 and CDR2 from the germline V gene are LNHDA and SQIVND (reference sequence).

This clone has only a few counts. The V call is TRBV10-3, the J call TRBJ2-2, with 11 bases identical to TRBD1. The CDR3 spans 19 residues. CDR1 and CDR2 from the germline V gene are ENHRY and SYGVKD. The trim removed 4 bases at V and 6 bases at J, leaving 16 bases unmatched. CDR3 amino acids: CAISGLPGQGVNSAGELFF. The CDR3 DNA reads TGTGCCATCAGTGGACTCCCGGGACAGGGGGTCAATTCGGCCGGGGAGCTGTTTTTT.

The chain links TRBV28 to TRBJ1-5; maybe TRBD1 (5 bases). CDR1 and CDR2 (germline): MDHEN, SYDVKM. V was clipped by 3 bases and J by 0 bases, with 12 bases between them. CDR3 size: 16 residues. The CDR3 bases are TGTGCCAGCAGTTTGGGGGGTCAGTATAGCAATCAGCCCCAGCATTTT. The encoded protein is CASSLGGQYSNQPQHF.

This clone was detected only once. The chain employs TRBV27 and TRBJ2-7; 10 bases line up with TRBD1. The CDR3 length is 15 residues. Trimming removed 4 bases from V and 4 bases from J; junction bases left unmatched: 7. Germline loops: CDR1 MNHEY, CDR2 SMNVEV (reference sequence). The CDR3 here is CASSSPGQGKYEQYF. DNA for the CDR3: TGTGCCAGCAGTTCGCCGGGACAGGGGAAGTACGAGCAGTACTTC.

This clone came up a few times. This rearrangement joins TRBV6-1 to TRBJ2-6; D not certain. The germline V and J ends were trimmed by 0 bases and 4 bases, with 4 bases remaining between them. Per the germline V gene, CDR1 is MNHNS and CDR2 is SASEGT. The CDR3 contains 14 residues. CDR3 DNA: TGTGCCAGCAGTGAAGCCGGGGGGGCCAACGTCCTGACTTTC. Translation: CASSEAGGANVLTF.

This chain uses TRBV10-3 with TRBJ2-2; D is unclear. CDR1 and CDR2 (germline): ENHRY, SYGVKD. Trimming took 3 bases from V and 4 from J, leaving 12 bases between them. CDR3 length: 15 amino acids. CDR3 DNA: TGTGCCATCAGTGATGCTTCAGTCAGCACCGGGGAGCTGTTTTTT. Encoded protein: CAISDASVSTGELFF.

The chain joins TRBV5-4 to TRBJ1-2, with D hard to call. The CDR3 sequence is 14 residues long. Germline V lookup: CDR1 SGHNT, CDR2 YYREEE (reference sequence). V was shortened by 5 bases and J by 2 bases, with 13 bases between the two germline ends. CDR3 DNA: TGTGCCAGCAGTCGCGCGGAACAAAACTATGGCTACACCTTC. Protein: CASSRAEQNYGYTF. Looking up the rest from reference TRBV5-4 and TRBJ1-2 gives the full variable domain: ETGVTQSPTHLIKTRGQQVTLRCSSQSGHNTVSWYQQALGQGPQFIFQYYREEENGRGNFPPRFSGLQFPNYSSELNVNALELDDSALYLCASSRAEQNYGYTFGSGTRLTVV.

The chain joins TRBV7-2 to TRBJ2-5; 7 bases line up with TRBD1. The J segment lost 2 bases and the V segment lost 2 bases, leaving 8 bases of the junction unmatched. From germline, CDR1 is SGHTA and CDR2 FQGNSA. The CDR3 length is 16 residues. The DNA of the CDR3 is TGTGCCAGCAGCTTACAGGGGACAGCCCGACAAGAGACCCAGTACTTC. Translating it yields CASSLQGTARQETQYF.

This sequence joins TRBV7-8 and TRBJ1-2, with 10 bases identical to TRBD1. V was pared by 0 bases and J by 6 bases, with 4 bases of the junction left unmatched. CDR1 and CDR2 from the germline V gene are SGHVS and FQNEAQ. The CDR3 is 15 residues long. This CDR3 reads CASSLATGGVHGYTF. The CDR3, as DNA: TGTGCCAGCAGCTTAGCGACAGGGGGCGTCCATGGCTACACCTTC.

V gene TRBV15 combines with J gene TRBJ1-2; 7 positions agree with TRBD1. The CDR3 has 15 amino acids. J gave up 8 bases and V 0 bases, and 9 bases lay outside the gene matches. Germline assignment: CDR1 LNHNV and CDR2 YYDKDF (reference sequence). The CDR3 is CATSRETGVFRGYTF. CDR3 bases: TGTGCCACCAGCAGAGAAACAGGGGTGTTTCGAGGCTACACCTTC.

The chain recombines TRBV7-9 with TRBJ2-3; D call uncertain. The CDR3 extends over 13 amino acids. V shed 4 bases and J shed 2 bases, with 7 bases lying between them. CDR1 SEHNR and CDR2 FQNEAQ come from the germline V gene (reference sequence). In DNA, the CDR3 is TGTGCCAGCAGCTCCTGGGACACAGATACGCAGTATTTT. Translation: CASSSWDTDTQYF.

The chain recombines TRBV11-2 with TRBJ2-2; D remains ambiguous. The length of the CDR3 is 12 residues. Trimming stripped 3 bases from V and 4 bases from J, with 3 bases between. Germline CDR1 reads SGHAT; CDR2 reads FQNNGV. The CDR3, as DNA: TGTGCCAGCAGCTTCAGCACCGGGGAGCTGTTTTTT. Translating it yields CASSFSTGELFF.

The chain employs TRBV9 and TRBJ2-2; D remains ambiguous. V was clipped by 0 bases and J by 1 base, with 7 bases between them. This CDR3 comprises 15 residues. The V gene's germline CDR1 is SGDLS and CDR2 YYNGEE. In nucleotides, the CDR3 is TGTGCCAGCAGCGTAGGACTCGGGAACACCGGGGAGCTGTTTTTT. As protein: CASSVGLGNTGELFF. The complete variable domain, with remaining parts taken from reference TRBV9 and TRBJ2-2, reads DSGVTQTPKHLITATGQRVTLRCSPRSGDLSVYWYQQSLDQGLQFLIQYYNGEERAKGNILERFSAQQFPDLHSELNLSSLELGDSALYFCASSVGLGNTGELFFGEGSRLTVL.

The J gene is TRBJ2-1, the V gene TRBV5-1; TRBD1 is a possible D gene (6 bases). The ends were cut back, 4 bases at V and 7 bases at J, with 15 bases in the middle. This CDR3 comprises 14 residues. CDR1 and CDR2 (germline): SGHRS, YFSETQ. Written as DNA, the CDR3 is TGCGCCAGCAGCCTCGGACAGACACGGAATGAGCAGTTCTTC. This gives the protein CASSLGQTRNEQFF.

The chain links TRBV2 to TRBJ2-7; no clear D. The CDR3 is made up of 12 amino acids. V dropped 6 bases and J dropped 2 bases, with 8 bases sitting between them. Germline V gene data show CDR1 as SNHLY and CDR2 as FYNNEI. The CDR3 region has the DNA TGTGCCAGCAGGACGGAGCCCTACGAGCAGTACTTC. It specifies CASRTEPYEQYF.

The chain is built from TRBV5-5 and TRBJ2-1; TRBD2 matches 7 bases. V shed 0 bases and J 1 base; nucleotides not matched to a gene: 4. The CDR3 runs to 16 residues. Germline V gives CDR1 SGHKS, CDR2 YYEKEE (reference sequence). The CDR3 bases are TGTGCCAGCAGCTTGGACAGCGGGAATTCCTACAATGAGCAGTTCTTC. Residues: CASSLDSGNSYNEQFF.

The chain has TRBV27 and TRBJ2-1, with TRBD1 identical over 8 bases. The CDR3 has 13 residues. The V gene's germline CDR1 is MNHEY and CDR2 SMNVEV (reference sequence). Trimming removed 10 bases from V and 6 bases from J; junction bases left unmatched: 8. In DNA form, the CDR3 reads TGTGCCACCAGGGGGCCATCCAGCAATGAGCAGTTCTTC. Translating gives CATRGPSSNEQFF.

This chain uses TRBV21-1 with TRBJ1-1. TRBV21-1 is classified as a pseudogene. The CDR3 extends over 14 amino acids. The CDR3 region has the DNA TGTGCCAGCAGCAAAGACGGAGCTAGACCTGAAGCTTTCTTT. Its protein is CASSKDGARPEAFF.

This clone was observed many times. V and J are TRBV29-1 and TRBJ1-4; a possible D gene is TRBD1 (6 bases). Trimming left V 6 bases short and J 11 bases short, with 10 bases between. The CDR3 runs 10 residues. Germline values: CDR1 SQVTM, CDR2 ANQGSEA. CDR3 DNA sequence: TGCAGCGTCTCAACAGGGAAACTGTTTTTT. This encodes CSVSTGKLFF.

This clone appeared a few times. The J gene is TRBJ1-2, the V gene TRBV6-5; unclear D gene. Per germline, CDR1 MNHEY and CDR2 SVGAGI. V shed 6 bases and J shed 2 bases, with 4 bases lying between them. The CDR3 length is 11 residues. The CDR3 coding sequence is TGTGCCAGCAGGAAAAACTATGGCTACACCTTC. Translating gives CASRKNYGYTF.

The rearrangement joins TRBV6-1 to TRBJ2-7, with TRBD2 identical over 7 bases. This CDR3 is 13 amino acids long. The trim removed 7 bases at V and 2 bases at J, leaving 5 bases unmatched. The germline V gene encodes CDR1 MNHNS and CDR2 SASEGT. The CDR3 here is CASNKAGAYEQYF. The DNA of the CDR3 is TGTGCCAGCAACAAGGCGGGGGCCTACGAGCAGTACTTC.

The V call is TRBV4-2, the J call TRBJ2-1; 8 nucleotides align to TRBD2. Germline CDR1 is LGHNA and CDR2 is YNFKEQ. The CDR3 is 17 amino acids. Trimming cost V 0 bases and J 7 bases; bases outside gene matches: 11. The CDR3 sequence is CASSQDSRASGWNEQFF. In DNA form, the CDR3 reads TGTGCCAGCAGCCAAGACTCCCGGGCTAGCGGGTGGAATGAGCAGTTCTTC.

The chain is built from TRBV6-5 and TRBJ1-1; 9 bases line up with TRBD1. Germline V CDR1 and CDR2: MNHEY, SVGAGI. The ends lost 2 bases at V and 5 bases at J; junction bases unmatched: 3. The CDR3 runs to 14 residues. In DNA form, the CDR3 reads TGTGCCAGCAGTTACGGGACAGGGATTACTGAAGCTTTCTTT. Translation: CASSYGTGITEAFF.

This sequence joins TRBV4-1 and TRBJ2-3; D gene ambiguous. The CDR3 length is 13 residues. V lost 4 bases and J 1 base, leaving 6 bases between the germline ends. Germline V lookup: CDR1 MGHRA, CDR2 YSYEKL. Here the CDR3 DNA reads TGCGCCAGCAGCCGGGAAGGCACAGATACGCAGTATTTT. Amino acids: CASSREGTDTQYF.

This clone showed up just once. The CDR3, as DNA: TGTGCCAGCAGCTTACAGAGAAGCACAGATACGCAGTATTTT. It codes for CASSLQRSTDTQYF. This sequence joins TRBV11-2 and TRBJ2-3; D not certain. Trimming took off 2 bases at V and 0 bases at J, with 6 bases between the two ends. The CDR3 is made up of 14 amino acids. The germline gives CDR1 SGHAT, CDR2 FQNNGV.

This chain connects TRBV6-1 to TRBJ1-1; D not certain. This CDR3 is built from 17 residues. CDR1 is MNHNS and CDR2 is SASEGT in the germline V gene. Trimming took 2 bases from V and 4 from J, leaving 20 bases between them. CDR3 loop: CASSERLGGNLVTEAFF. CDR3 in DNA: TGTGCCAGCAGTGAAAGACTCGGTGGGAACTTGGTCACTGAAGCTTTCTTT.

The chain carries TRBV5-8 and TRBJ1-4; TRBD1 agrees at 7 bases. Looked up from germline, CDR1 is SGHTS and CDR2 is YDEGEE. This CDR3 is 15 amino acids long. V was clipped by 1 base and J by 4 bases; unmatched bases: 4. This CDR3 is CASSLKGAFNEKLFF. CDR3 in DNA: TGTGCCAGCAGCTTGAAGGGGGCCTTTAATGAAAAACTGTTTTTT.

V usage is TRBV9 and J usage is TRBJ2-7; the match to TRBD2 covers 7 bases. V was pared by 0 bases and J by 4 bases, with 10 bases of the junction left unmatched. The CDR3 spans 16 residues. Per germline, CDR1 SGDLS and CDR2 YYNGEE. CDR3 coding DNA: TGTGCCAGCAGCGTAGAATCTAGCGGAGGGGAATACGAGCAGTACTTC. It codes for CASSVESSGGEYEQYF. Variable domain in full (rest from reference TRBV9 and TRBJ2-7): DSGVTQTPKHLITATGQRVTLRCSPRSGDLSVYWYQQSLDQGLQFLIQYYNGEERAKGNILERFSAQQFPDLHSELNLSSLELGDSALYFCASSVESSGGEYEQYFGPGTRLTVT.

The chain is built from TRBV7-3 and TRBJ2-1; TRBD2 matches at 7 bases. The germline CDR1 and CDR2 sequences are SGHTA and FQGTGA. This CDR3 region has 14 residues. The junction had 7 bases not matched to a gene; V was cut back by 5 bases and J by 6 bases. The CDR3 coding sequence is TGTGCCAGCAGCGGGCCGGCTAGCGGCAATGAGCAGTTCTTC. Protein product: CASSGPASGNEQFF.

Written as DNA, the CDR3 is TGTGCCAGCAGTTTGACAGGGTCAGAGACCCAGTACTTC. As protein: CASSLTGSETQYF. V usage is TRBV27 and J usage is TRBJ2-5, with 7 bases matching TRBD1. CDR3 length equals 13 residues. Germline V CDR1 and CDR2: MNHEY, SMNVEV (reference sequence). With 3 bases clipped from V and 4 bases from J, the junction kept 2 bases outside the gene matches.